Sequencing of this TCR beta chain was carried out in a study of T-cell memory formation after mild COVID-19. Study summary: The study found TCR clusters largely donor specific. Study-wide findings and caveats: From day 15 to 85, contracting clones were balanced between CD4 and CD8, whereas later expanders leaned toward CD4+. Cross-reactive memory apparently joined, as some responding clones appeared in pre-infection memory.

This clonotype was counted only a few times. Its antigen is not identified. Each CDR3 protein is one row after TCRdb ran MiXCR on the 5' RACE reads. The data show 300,000 to 400,000 distinct CDR3 sequences, around 28% seen once. This CDR3 is built from 15 residues. Germline V gene data show CDR1 as SGHRS and CDR2 as YFSETQ. Trimming at V came to 4 bases and at J to 8 bases, leaving 5 bases not matched to a gene. Sequencing input: PBMCs or a T cell subset sorted from them (not recorded which). The V gene is TRBV5-1, the J gene TRBJ2-1, with 14 nucleotides matching TRBD2. The sequence came from an adult woman who had mild COVID-19 (a few samples of this study predate the infection). Cell type and time point are not known. The CDR3 DNA follows: TGCGCCAGCAGCGTCGGGACTAGCGGGAGCGATGAGCAGTTCTTC. Its protein is CASSVGTSGSDEQFF.